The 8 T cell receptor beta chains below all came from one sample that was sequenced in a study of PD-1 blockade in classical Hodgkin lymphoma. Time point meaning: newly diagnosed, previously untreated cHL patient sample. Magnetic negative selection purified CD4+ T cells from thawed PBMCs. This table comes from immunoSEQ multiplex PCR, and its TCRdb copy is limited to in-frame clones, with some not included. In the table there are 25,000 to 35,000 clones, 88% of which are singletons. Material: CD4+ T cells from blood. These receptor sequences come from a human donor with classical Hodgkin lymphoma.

The CDR3 spells CASSPNPGQMNTEAFF. Here the CDR3 DNA reads TGTGCCAGCTCACCTAACCCGGGACAGATGAACACTGAAGCTTTCTTT. This sequence joins TRBV18 and TRBJ1-1, with 7 bases aligning to TRBD1. Germline V CDR1 and CDR2: KGHSH, LQKENI. This CDR3 is built from 16 residues. The trim removed 3 bases at V and 0 bases at J, leaving 7 bases unmatched.

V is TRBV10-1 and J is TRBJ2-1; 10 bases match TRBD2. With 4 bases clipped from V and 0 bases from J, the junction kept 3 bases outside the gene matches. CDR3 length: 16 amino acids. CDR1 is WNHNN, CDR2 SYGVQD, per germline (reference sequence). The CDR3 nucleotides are TGCGCCAGCAGTGTAGGACTAGCGGACTCCTACAATGAGCAGTTCTTC. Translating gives CASSVGLADSYNEQFF.

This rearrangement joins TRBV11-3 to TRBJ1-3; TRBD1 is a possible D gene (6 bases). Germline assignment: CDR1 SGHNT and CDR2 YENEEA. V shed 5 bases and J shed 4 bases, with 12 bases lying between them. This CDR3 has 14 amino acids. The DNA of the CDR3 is TGTGCCAGCAGCCACGGGACACCCGGAAACACCATATATTTT. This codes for CASSHGTPGNTIYF.

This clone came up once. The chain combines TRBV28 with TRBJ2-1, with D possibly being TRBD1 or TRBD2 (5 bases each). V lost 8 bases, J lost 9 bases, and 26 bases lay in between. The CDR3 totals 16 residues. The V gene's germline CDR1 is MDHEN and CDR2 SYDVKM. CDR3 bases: TGTGCCAGCTTCCCCCCGCCTGGGGACGGCCGTTTTGAGCAGTTCTTC. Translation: CASFPPPGDGRFEQFF.

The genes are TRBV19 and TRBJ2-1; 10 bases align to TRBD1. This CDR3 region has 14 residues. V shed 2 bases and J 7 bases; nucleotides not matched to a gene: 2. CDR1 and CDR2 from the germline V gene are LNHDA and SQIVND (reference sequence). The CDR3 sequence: CASSILGQGNEQFF. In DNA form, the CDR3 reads TGTGCCAGTAGTATATTGGGACAGGGGAATGAGCAGTTCTTC.

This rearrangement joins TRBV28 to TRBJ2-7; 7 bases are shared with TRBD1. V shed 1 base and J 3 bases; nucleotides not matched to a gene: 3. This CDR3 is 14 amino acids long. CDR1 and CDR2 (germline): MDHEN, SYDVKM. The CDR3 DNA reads TGTGCCAGCAGTTTATTCGGGACAGACTACGAGCAGTACTTC. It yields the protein CASSLFGTDYEQYF.

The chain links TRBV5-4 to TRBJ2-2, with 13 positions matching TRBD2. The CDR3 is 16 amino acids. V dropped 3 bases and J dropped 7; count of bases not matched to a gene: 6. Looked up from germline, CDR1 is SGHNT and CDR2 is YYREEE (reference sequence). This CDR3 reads CASSSLAGGPHGELFF. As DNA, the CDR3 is TGTGCCAGCAGCTCACTAGCGGGAGGGCCACACGGGGAGCTGTTTTTT.

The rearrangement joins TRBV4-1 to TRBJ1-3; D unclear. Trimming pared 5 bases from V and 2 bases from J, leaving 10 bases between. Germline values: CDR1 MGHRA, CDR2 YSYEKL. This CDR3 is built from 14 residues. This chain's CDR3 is CASSRTAPGNTIYF. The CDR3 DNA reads TGCGCCAGCAGCAGAACAGCCCCTGGAAACACCATATATTTT.